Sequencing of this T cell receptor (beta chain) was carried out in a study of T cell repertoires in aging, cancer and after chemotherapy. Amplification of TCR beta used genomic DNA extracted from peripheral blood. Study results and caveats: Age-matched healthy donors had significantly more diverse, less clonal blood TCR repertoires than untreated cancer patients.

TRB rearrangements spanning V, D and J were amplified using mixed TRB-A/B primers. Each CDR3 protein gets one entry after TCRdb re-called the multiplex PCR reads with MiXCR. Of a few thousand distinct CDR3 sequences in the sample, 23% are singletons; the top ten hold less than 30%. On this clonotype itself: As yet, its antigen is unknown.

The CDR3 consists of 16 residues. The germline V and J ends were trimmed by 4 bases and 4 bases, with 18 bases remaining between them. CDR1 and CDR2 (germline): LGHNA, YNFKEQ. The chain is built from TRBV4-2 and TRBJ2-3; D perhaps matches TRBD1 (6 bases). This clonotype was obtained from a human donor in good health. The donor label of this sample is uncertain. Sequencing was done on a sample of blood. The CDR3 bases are TGTGCCAGCAGCCCAGGTCGAACAGGGTTACCAGATACGCAGTATTTT. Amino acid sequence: CASSPGRTGLPDTQYF.